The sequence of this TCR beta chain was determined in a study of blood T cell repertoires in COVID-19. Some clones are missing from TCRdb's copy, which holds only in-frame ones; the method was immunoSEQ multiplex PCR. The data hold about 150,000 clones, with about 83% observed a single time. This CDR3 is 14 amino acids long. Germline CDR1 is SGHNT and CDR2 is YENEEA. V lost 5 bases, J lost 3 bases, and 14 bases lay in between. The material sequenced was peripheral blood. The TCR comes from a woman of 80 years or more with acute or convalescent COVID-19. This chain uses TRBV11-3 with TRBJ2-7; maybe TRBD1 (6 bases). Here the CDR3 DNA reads TGTGCCAGCAGCCGTGGGGGCAGGGGCTACGAGCAGTACTTC. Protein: CASSRGGRGYEQYF.